These 18 T cell receptor beta chains were all obtained from the same sample, sequenced in a study of metastatic and nonmetastatic thyroid tumors. Prior to thyroid surgery, none of the patients had received any treatment. MiXCR was used by TCRdb to re-call the PCR reads. The sample has 5,100 or so clones; less than 35% are singletons. The specimen was adjacent normal tissue. The receptors were sampled from a female donor with papillary thyroid cancer or a benign thyroid nodule (not recorded which). Some clones in this sample may be carry-over from other donors' samples.

Notes on this clone: A much larger clone lies a single base off, so this may be a read error. Other nucleotide sequences in the sample specify the same CDR3. The chain links TRBV4-1 to TRBJ2-5; 16 nucleotides agree with TRBD2. There are 18 residues in the CDR3. CDR1 is MGHRA, CDR2 YSYEKL, per germline. The CDR3 spells CASSPYGTSGGDQETQYF. CDR3 nucleotides: TGCGCCAGTAGCCCGTATGGGACTAGCGGGGGGGACCAAGAGACCCAGTACTTC.

V is TRBV5-1 and J is TRBJ2-7, with D unresolved. There are 14 residues in the CDR3. Trimming took off 4 bases at V and 3 bases at J, with 14 bases between the two ends. Germline CDR1 SGHRS, CDR2 YFSETQ. CDR3 sequence (DNA): TGCGCCAGCAGCCCACAGCCCCCTGGCTACGAGCAGTACTTC. This translates into CASSPQPPGYEQYF. The complete variable domain, with remaining parts taken from reference TRBV5-1 and TRBJ2-7, reads KAGVTQTPRYLIKTRGQQVTLSCSPISGHRSVSWYQQTPGQGLQFLFEYFSETQRNKGNFPGRFSGRQFSNSRSEMNVSTLELGDSALYLCASSPQPPGYEQYFGPGTRLTVT.

By its share, this clone is medium-sized. The chain recombines TRBV20-1 with TRBJ2-1, with 8 bases that match TRBD2. Unmatched junction bases numbered 9, after V lost 1 base and J lost 4 bases. This CDR3 contains 16 residues. CDR1 is DFQATT, CDR2 SNEGSKA, per germline (reference sequence). CDR3 coding DNA: TGCAGTGCTAGAGTTAGGGACGGGAGGGGATACAATGAGCAGTTCTTC. The encoded protein is CSARVRDGRGYNEQFF.

Details on this clone: Being one base from a much bigger clone, this may be a read error. The chain has TRBV7-3 and TRBJ1-1; D might be TRBD1 (5 bases). This CDR3 is built from 13 residues. Looked up from germline, CDR1 is SGHTA and CDR2 is FQGTGA. The CDR3 sequence: CSSSQGMNTEAFF. The CDR3 nucleotides read TGTTCCAGCAGTCAGGGTATGAACACTGAAGCTTTCTTT. Looking up the rest from reference TRBV7-3 and TRBJ1-1 gives the full variable domain: GAGVSQTPSNKVTEKGKYVELRCDPISGHTALYWYRQSLGQGPEFLIYFQGTGAADDSGLPNDRFFAVRPEGSVSTLKIQRTERGDSAVYLCSSSQGMNTEAFFGQGTRLTVV.

This clone rates as medium-sized. V gene TRBV27 combines with J gene TRBJ2-5; D possibly corresponds to TRBD2 (5 bases). Germline CDR1 and CDR2: MNHEY and SMNVEV (reference sequence). Trimming removed 0 bases at V and 1 base at J, with 15 bases between. This CDR3 region has 17 residues. CDR3 nucleotides: TGTGCCAGCAGTTTATCGATTAAAGGCGGGTTCCAAGAGACCCAGTACTTC. Amino acids: CASSLSIKGGFQETQYF.

This clone was seen a single time. The rearrangement joins TRBV4-1 to TRBJ1-3; D uncertain. Germline V CDR1 and CDR2: MGHRA, YSYEKL. V lost 0 bases and J lost 0, with 18 bases in between. The CDR3 has 19 amino acids. DNA of the CDR3: TGCGCCAGCAGCCAAGATTCTACAGACATCATAAGCTCTGGAAACACCATATATTTT. It encodes CASSQDSTDIISSGNTIYF.

This clone was seen many times. The J gene is TRBJ2-1, the V gene TRBV6-1, with TRBD1 identical over 7 bases. Unmatched junction bases numbered 5, after V lost 5 bases and J lost 4 bases. The germline gives CDR1 MNHNS, CDR2 SASEGT. This CDR3 has 14 amino acids. In nucleotides, the CDR3 is TGTGCCAGCAGTACCGGGACAGCTTACAATGAGCAGTTCTTC. This encodes CASSTGTAYNEQFF.

In its sample, this clone was seen many times. The chain recombines TRBV18 with TRBJ2-3; 8 bases align to TRBD2. CDR1 and CDR2 (germline): KGHSH, LQKENI. Unmatched junction bases numbered 7, after V lost 4 bases and J lost 4 bases. The CDR3 has 15 residues. CDR3 bases: TGTGCCAGCTCACGTAGCGGGATCGGCTCAGATACGCAGTATTTT. This gives the protein CASSRSGIGSDTQYF.

Concerning this clone: This could be a read error, since a much larger clone is one nucleotide away. This CDR3 fails to terminate in the conserved phenylalanine or tryptophan, so it likely reflects a read error. The rearrangement links TRBV20-1 to TRBJ2-7; D uncertain. CDR1 and CDR2 from the germline V gene are DFQATT and SNEGSKA (reference sequence). This CDR3 has 11 amino acids. The V end lost 6 bases, the J end lost 2 bases, and 8 bases lay between the germline ends. DNA of the CDR3: TGCAGTGCGAACAGTGCCTACGAGCAGTACCTC. Amino acids: CSANSAYEQYL.

This clone is medium-sized in the sample. The J gene is TRBJ1-1, the V gene TRBV20-1, with D unresolved. This CDR3 has 15 amino acids. V gave up 3 bases and J gave up 1 base, with 15 bases separating them. Per the germline V gene, CDR1 is DFQATT and CDR2 is SNEGSKA (reference sequence). CDR3 in amino acids: CSASPPKFENTEAFF. CDR3 nucleotide sequence: TGCAGTGCTAGCCCTCCAAAATTCGAGAACACTGAAGCTTTCTTT.

This clone showed up just a few times. For the CDR3, the DNA is TGTGCCAGCAGTTACCCCGGGGAGCTGTTTTTT. Translation gives CASSYPGELFF. This sequence joins TRBV6-2 or TRBV6-3 and TRBJ2-2; D uncertain. V was cut by 2 bases and J by 6 bases, with 1 base left in between. The CDR3 contains 11 residues. Germline V lookup: CDR1 MNHEY, CDR2 SVGEGT.

This clone was counted a few times. CDR3 DNA: TGTGCCAGCAGCTTAATCCTGGGGGCAGCTGAAGCTTTCTTT. Translating gives CASSLILGAAEAFF. This chain connects TRBV11-2 to TRBJ1-1; the D gene is possibly TRBD1 (6 bases). The CDR3 covers 14 residues. Trimming took 2 bases from V and 6 from J, leaving 13 bases between them. In germline, CDR1 is SGHAT, CDR2 FQNNGV. Full variable domain (missing parts from reference TRBV11-2 and TRBJ1-1): EAGVAQSPRYKIIEKRQSVAFWCNPISGHATLYWYQQILGQGPKLLIQFQNNGVVDDSQLPKDRFSAERLKGVDSTLKIQPAKLEDSAVYLCASSLILGAAEAFFGQGTRLTVV.

This clone has more than one count but fewer than ten. The chain combines TRBV20-1 with TRBJ2-1; the D is unclear. The germline V gene encodes CDR1 DFQATT and CDR2 SNEGSKA (reference sequence). The CDR3 consists of 15 residues. The V and J ends lost 0 bases and 8 bases respectively, with 17 bases between them. The CDR3: CSARDWQEAQHEQFF. CDR3 DNA sequence: TGCAGTGCTAGAGATTGGCAAGAAGCCCAACATGAGCAGTTCTTC.

This clone was counted many times. The chain has TRBV19 and TRBJ2-2; tentative D call: TRBD2 (6 bases). Trimming removed 2 bases from V and 6 bases from J, with 10 bases in between. Germline values: CDR1 LNHDA, CDR2 SQIVND (reference sequence). This CDR3 has 14 amino acids. The CDR3 DNA is TGTGCCAGTAGTATATCCAGGGAGGCCGGGGAGCTGTTTTTT. Amino acids: CASSISREAGELFF. The full variable domain, completed using reference TRBV19 and TRBJ2-2, is DGGITQSPKYLFRKEGQNVTLSCEQNLNHDAMYWYRQDPGQGLRLIYYSQIVNDFQKGDIAEGYSVSREKKESFPLTVTSAQKNPTAFYLCASSISREAGELFFGEGSRLTVL.

V and J are TRBV6-1 and TRBJ2-7, with a weak D call TRBD1 (6 bases). CDR1 MNHNS and CDR2 SASEGT come from the germline V gene. Trimming took 1 base from V and 2 from J, leaving 15 bases between them. The CDR3 extends over 16 amino acids. CDR3 nucleotide sequence: TGTGCCAGCAGTGAAGAGGGCAGGGGTTATACCTACGAGCAGTACTTC. Its protein is CASSEEGRGYTYEQYF.

The chain combines TRBV9 with TRBJ2-3, with 11 bases lining up with TRBD2. Trimming at V came to 3 bases and at J to 0 bases, leaving 9 bases not matched to a gene. CDR3 length: 18 amino acids. CDR1 is SGDLS, CDR2 YYNGEE, per germline. The CDR3 nucleotides read TGTGCCAGCAGCGCCCCAGCTAGCGGGGGGACTAGCACAGATACGCAGTATTTT. It translates to CASSAPASGGTSTDTQYF.

In this sample, this clone turned up many times. This chain's CDR3 is CASSVDDTGYEQYF. CDR3 nucleotides: TGTGCCAGCAGCGTAGACGACACCGGATACGAGCAGTACTTC. The rearrangement links TRBV9 to TRBJ2-7; no reliable D call. V lost 0 bases and J lost 4, with 11 bases in between. Germline CDR1 reads SGDLS; CDR2 reads YYNGEE. CDR3 size: 14 residues.

Here the CDR3 reads CSAPKVADHTEAFF. CDR3 coding DNA: TGCAGTGCTCCCAAGGTGGCCGACCACACTGAAGCTTTCTTT. This chain connects TRBV20-1 to TRBJ1-1; D unclear. The V end lost 5 bases, the J end lost 3 bases, and 16 bases lay between the germline ends. CDR1 is DFQATT, CDR2 SNEGSKA, per germline (reference sequence). The CDR3 extends over 14 amino acids.